A single sample gave rise to the 16 T cell receptor beta chains below, sequenced in a study of T cells in Graves' hyperthyroidism and ophthalmopathy. What was amplified from RNA transcripts were TCR beta CDR3 regions. A first-round RT-PCR of the TCR CDR3 used the HTBI primer set. TCRdb passed the multiplex PCR reads through MiXCR, listing each CDR3 protein once. This table holds 250,000 or so distinct CDR3 sequences, about 15% found once. Sequencing was performed on blood. The receptors shown here come from a woman between 50 and 59 years old with Graves' hyperthyroidism that later progressed to Graves' ophthalmopathy.

There are many counts of this clonotype. CDR3 nucleotide sequence: TGTGCCAGCAGCTCCGACAGGGGCTCCTACAATGAGCAGTTCTTC. Translating gives CASSSDRGSYNEQFF. The chain couples TRBV7-2 to TRBJ2-1; 8 nucleotides align to TRBD1. Germline CDR1 reads SGHTA; CDR2 reads FQGNSA. J was trimmed by 0 bases and V by 4 bases; bases with no gene match: 2. The CDR3 has 15 residues.

On this clonotype itself: A much larger clone lies one base from this, so it may be a read error. J is TRBJ2-1 and V is TRBV25-1; 7 positions agree with TRBD2. The J call may be wrong; the DNA end is better matched by TRBJ2-7. Looked up from germline, CDR1 is MGHDK and CDR2 is SYGVNS. The CDR3 is made up of 16 amino acids. CDR3: CASSDPRAGPFNEQYF. For the CDR3, the DNA is TGTGCCAGCAGCGATCCTCGAGCGGGGCCTTTTAATGAGCAGTACTTC.

Ten or more counts support this clonotype. The CDR3 sequence: CASSLVPGASTDTQYF. The DNA of the CDR3 is TGCGCCAGCAGCTTGGTACCGGGAGCTAGCACAGATACGCAGTATTTT. The J gene is TRBJ2-3, the V gene TRBV5-1; the D gene is possibly TRBD2 (6 bases). V shed 0 bases and J shed 0 bases, with 11 bases lying between them. This CDR3 contains 16 residues. Germline V gene sequence: CDR1 SGHRS, CDR2 YFSETQ.

The J gene is TRBJ1-4, the V gene TRBV6-1; weak D call: TRBD1 (6 bases). This CDR3 spans 12 amino acids. In germline, CDR1 is MNHNS, CDR2 SASEGT. With 6 bases removed from V and 8 bases from J, the gap between germline ends came to 10 bases. CDR3 sequence: CASRSQGEKLFF. CDR3 coding DNA: TGTGCCAGCAGGTCTCAGGGGGAAAAACTGTTTTTT.

At least ten counts were recorded for this clonotype. The chain is built from TRBV6-1 and TRBJ2-7, with 9 bases aligning to TRBD2. This CDR3 comprises 15 residues. The V gene end was trimmed by 7 bases and the J gene end by 3 bases; junction bases not matched to a gene: 10. CDR1 and CDR2 from the germline V gene are MNHNS and SASEGT. Written as DNA, the CDR3 is TGTGCCAGCACCTACCTGGGTAGCGGGAGCTACGAGCAGTACTTC. It is translated as CASTYLGSGSYEQYF.

Turning to this clonotype: An end of the junction differs from the germline gene, which may be a read error. The chain carries TRBV20-1 and TRBJ2-7; weak D call: TRBD1 (5 bases). The CDR3 is made up of 15 amino acids. Germline V gene data show CDR1 as DFQATT and CDR2 as SNEGSKA (reference sequence). Written as DNA, the CDR3 is TGCATTGCTAGATCAATGACAGTGAGCTCCTACGAGCAGTACTTC. The encoded protein is CIARSMTVSSYEQYF.

This clonotype was seen at least ten times. This rearrangement joins TRBV5-1 to TRBJ1-1, with D perhaps TRBD1 (6 bases). CDR3 length equals 15 residues. V shed 3 bases and J shed 5 bases, with 17 bases lying between them. From germline, CDR1 is SGHRS and CDR2 YFSETQ. The CDR3 DNA is TGCGCCAGCAGCTCTGGACAGACTAGCCTTACTGAAGCTTTCTTT. As protein: CASSSGQTSLTEAFF. The full variable domain, its missing parts supplied by reference TRBV5-1 and TRBJ1-1, is KAGVTQTPRYLIKTRGQQVTLSCSPISGHRSVSWYQQTPGQGLQFLFEYFSETQRNKGNFPGRFSGRQFSNSRSEMNVSTLELGDSALYLCASSSGQTSLTEAFFGQGTRLTVV.

There are many counts of this clonotype. V gene TRBV28 combines with J gene TRBJ1-2; D is undetermined. The CDR3 sequence is 12 residues long. Germline V gene sequence: CDR1 MDHEN, CDR2 SYDVKM. V was shortened by 6 bases and J by 4 bases, with 9 bases between the two germline ends. The CDR3 reads CASSPGPYGYTF. As DNA, the CDR3 is TGTGCCAGCAGCCCGGGCCCCTATGGCTACACCTTC.

This clonotype has a count of ten or more. This chain uses TRBV2 with TRBJ2-2; maybe TRBD1 (5 bases). The V and J ends lost 0 bases and 5 bases respectively, with 7 bases between them. This CDR3 has 14 amino acids. Germline V gene sequence: CDR1 SNHLY, CDR2 FYNNEI. CDR3 amino acids: CASSEAGPTGELFF. CDR3 DNA: TGTGCCAGCAGTGAAGCGGGGCCTACCGGGGAGCTGTTTTTT.

V gene TRBV11-2 combines with J gene TRBJ2-1; D remains ambiguous. This CDR3 is built from 13 residues. The germline V and J ends were trimmed by 5 bases and 9 bases, with 14 bases remaining between them. Germline lookup yields CDR1 SGHAT and CDR2 FQNNGV. The CDR3 DNA sequence: TGTGCCAGCAGCAAGACTCCCAAGGGTGAGCAGTTCTTC. This gives the protein CASSKTPKGEQFF.

This clonotype was observed many times. The chain carries TRBV12-3 or TRBV12-4 and TRBJ2-2; 10 bases match TRBD1. This CDR3 is built from 18 residues. V trimming: 3 bases; J trimming: 4 bases; junction bases outside the gene matches: 11. The CDR3 is CASSLSRDRGRVTGELFF. The DNA of the CDR3 is TGTGCCAGCAGTTTGTCCCGGGACAGGGGACGGGTCACCGGGGAGCTGTTTTTT.

In this sample, this clonotype turned up many times. The rearrangement uses TRBV27 and TRBJ2-5, with D perhaps TRBD1 or TRBD2 (5 bases each). V lost 2 bases and J 1 base, leaving 8 bases between the germline ends. Germline-derived CDR1 and CDR2 are MNHEY and SMNVEV (reference sequence). This CDR3 is 14 amino acids long. CDR3 sequence: CASSLEGTQETQYF. In DNA form, the CDR3 reads TGTGCCAGCAGTTTAGAAGGGACCCAAGAGACCCAGTACTTC.

This clonotype came up many times. The rearrangement uses TRBV5-5 and TRBJ2-7, with a possible D match to TRBD2 (5 bases). Germline assignment: CDR1 SGHKS and CDR2 YYEKEE (reference sequence). V lost 4 bases to trimming and J lost 4 bases, with 9 bases between them. This CDR3 has 12 residues. The CDR3 region is CASSRSEYEQYF. The CDR3 DNA reads TGTGCCAGCAGCCGTAGCGAATACGAGCAGTACTTC. Using reference TRBV5-5 and TRBJ2-7 for the parts outside the CDR3, the full variable domain is DAGVTQSPTHLIKTRGQQVTLRCSPISGHKSVSWYQQVLGQGPQFIFQYYEKEERGRGNFPDRFSARQFPNYSSELNVNALLLGDSALYLCASSRSEYEQYFGPGTRLTVT.

This clonotype was seen repeatedly, ten times or more. V and J are TRBV7-9 and TRBJ2-5; TRBD2 matches at 14 bases. V dropped 5 bases and J dropped 5; count of bases not matched to a gene: 10. Germline loops: CDR1 SEHNR, CDR2 FQNEAQ (reference sequence). The CDR3 has 17 amino acids. CDR3 residues: CASSPPTSGRAWETQYF. In DNA, the CDR3 is TGTGCCAGCAGCCCACCGACTAGCGGGAGGGCCTGGGAGACCCAGTACTTC.

This clonotype was recorded many times. The chain recombines TRBV20-1 with TRBJ2-7; TRBD2 aligns across 8 bases. The CDR3 totals 15 residues. V lost 4 bases and J lost 3; bases outside the gene matches: 11. CDR1 and CDR2 (germline): DFQATT, SNEGSKA (reference sequence). Written as DNA, the CDR3 is TGCAGTGCTAAACCCGTCGGGAGGGCCTTCTACGAGCAGTACTTC. As protein: CSAKPVGRAFYEQYF.

In this sample, this clonotype turned up many times. This chain joins TRBV6-1 and TRBJ1-2; D is perhaps TRBD1 (6 bases). Germline CDR1 is MNHNS and CDR2 is SASEGT. CDR3 size: 16 residues. Between the trimmed V and J ends, which lost 6 bases and 3 bases, there was a span of 20 bases. The CDR3 DNA sequence: TGTGCCAGCAGCTCACATTACAGGGAGCAGGACTATGGCTACACCTTC. It is translated as CASSSHYREQDYGYTF.